The TCR beta chain described here comes from a study of T cell responses to AZD1222 COVID-19 vaccine. The CDR3 runs to 12 residues. The V gene end was trimmed by 10 bases and the J gene end by 7 bases; junction bases not matched to a gene: 9. Worth noting for this clone: Its antigen remains unknown.

Broader study findings: The reported proportion of spike-specific TCRs targeting unmutated variant regions was nearly half.

Clones were read by immunoSEQ multiplex PCR, and TCRdb kept only the in-frame ones, dropping some. The sample lists 70,000 or so clones; over 65% were seen once. Material: peripheral blood, obtained 28 days after the second AZD1222 dose. This clonotype originated in an adult who received the AZD1222 COVID-19 vaccine. The chain is built from TRBV12-3 or TRBV12-4 and TRBJ1-1, with 7 positions matching TRBD1. The chain's CDR3 is CATRRGQGEAFF. The CDR3 DNA is TGTGCCACCCGGAGGGGGCAGGGTGAAGCTTTCTTT.